This T cell receptor beta chain was captured in a study of blood T cells in healthy people across ages. With a J-beta primer mix and a sample-barcoded 5' primer, a second PCR ran about 7 to 11 cycles. One entry per CDR3 protein, called by TCRdb with MiXCR from the 5' RACE reads. This sample has hundreds of thousands of distinct CDR3 sequences; under 65% occur once, and the top ten carry around 37%. V was shortened by 4 bases and J by 4 bases, with 12 bases between the two germline ends. CDR1 and CDR2 (germline): SGDLS, YYNGEE. This CDR3 spans 14 amino acids. This clonotype appeared once. The source is a man aged 60 to 75 in good health. Material: blood. V is TRBV9 and J is TRBJ2-1; D call uncertain. CDR3 bases: TGTGCCAGCAGCCCCCCCGGGCGTTACAATGAGCAGTTCTTC. This gives the protein CASSPPGRYNEQFF.